These 17 T cell receptor beta chains originate from one sample sequenced in a study of T cells after yellow fever vaccination (dated by TCRdb to about 2019). The library was made by 5' RACE. The sequencer listed for this sample is Illumina HiSeq 2500. TCRdb redid the processing of the public reads, applying fastp at Q25 and MiXCR, and retained in-frame beta chains. All rows with the same CDR3 protein become a single entry with the most common DNA and genes. The sample table shows about 400,000 distinct CDR3 sequences, and 11% are seen once. The ten largest clones represent roughly 18% of the sample. The meaning of the sample's treatment or condition label: live attenuated yellow fever vaccine strain. The sample here was PBMCs, taken on the day of the first yellow fever vaccination. The receptors derive from a man in his late teens or twenties who received the YFV17D yellow fever vaccine.

This clonotype was picked up many times. The chain couples TRBV5-1 to TRBJ2-7; D is unresolved. Trimming left V 0 bases short and J 2 bases short, with 6 bases between. Germline V lookup: CDR1 SGHRS, CDR2 YFSETQ. There are 13 residues in the CDR3. In DNA, the CDR3 is TGCGCCAGCAGCTTGGACAGTACCTACGAGCAGTACTTC. Translation gives CASSLDSTYEQYF.

This clonotype was observed a handful of times. This chain uses TRBV12-3 or TRBV12-4 with TRBJ2-1; TRBD1 might be the D (5 bases). The CDR3 consists of 17 residues. Trimming took 7 bases from V and 0 from J, leaving 19 bases between them. The CDR3 here is CASISGLAASSYNEQFF. CDR3 in DNA: TGTGCCAGCATCTCAGGGCTGGCGGCGAGCTCCTACAATGAGCAGTTCTTC.

The rearrangement links TRBV6-5 to TRBJ2-2, with 7 bases aligning to TRBD1. Germline lookup yields CDR1 MNHEY and CDR2 SVGAGI. V trimming: 2 bases; J trimming: 1 base; junction bases outside the gene matches: 1. The CDR3 extends over 15 amino acids. CDR3 bases: TGTGCCAGCAGTTACCGGGACAGGAACACCGGGGAGCTGTTTTTT. Translated: CASSYRDRNTGELFF.

The rearrangement joins TRBV10-3 to TRBJ2-2; no clear D. The V gene lost 3 bases and the J gene lost 6 bases, with 5 bases spanning the gap. Germline CDR1 reads ENHRY; CDR2 reads SYGVKD. This CDR3 has 12 residues. Written as DNA, the CDR3 is TGTGCCATCAGTGATGTCGCCGGGGAGCTGTTTTTT. As protein: CAISDVAGELFF.

This rearrangement joins TRBV5-1 to TRBJ2-1; the D gene is possibly TRBD2 (6 bases). The V and J ends lost 4 bases and 0 bases respectively, with 11 bases between them. Germline values: CDR1 SGHRS, CDR2 YFSETQ. The CDR3 is made up of 15 amino acids. Here the CDR3 reads CASSGGDVSYNEQFF. CDR3 DNA sequence: TGCGCCAGCAGCGGCGGGGACGTCTCCTACAATGAGCAGTTCTTC.

This clonotype has only a few counts. The rearrangement joins TRBV9 to TRBJ2-1; tentatively, D is TRBD2 (5 bases). Germline assignment: CDR1 SGDLS and CDR2 YYNGEE. Trimming took 0 bases from V and 5 from J, leaving 9 bases between them. The CDR3 consists of 14 residues. The CDR3 is CASSVGGKDNEQFF. The CDR3 bases are TGTGCCAGCAGCGTAGGAGGGAAGGACAATGAGCAGTTCTTC.

A note on this clonotype: Germline is not matched at one junction end, which may reflect a read error. The CDR3: CASSNRQGGVFF. The CDR3 nucleotides read TGTGCCAGCAGTAACCGACAGGGGGGGGTGTTCTTC. The rearrangement links TRBV12-3 or TRBV12-4 to TRBJ2-7; 9 bases are a match to TRBD1. There are 12 residues in the CDR3.

The V gene is TRBV29-1, the J gene TRBJ1-2, with no clear D. Trimming removed 2 bases from V and 2 bases from J, with 12 bases in between. This CDR3 has 14 residues. Germline V gives CDR1 SQVTM, CDR2 ANQGSEA. The CDR3: CSVELLSENYGYTF. CDR3 coding DNA: TGCAGCGTTGAACTTCTTTCCGAGAACTATGGCTACACCTTC.

This chain joins TRBV6-2 or TRBV6-3 and TRBJ2-7; D tentatively reads TRBD1 or TRBD2 (5 bases each). The V end was cut by 5 bases, the J end by 2 bases, with 10 bases between. Germline V CDR1 and CDR2: MNHEY, SVGEGT. The CDR3 extends over 13 amino acids. The CDR3 spells CASSRDAPYEQYV. The CDR3, as DNA: TGTGCCAGCAGTAGGGACGCTCCCTACGAGCAGTACGTC.

Many counts were recorded for this clonotype. This chain connects TRBV5-1 to TRBJ2-2; a weak D match, TRBD2 (5 bases). CDR3 length: 14 residues. The germline CDR1 and CDR2 sequences are SGHRS and YFSETQ. V gave up 6 bases and J gave up 5 bases, with 14 bases separating them. CDR3 nucleotides: TGCGCCAGCATCGAGGGCAGTGGGACCGGGGAGCTGTTTTTT. Its protein is CASIEGSGTGELFF.

This clonotype was observed a few times. The chain is built from TRBV5-1 and TRBJ2-5, with D possibly TRBD2 on 6 matching bases. This CDR3 is built from 13 residues. Germline values: CDR1 SGHRS, CDR2 YFSETQ. V was trimmed by 4 bases and J by 7 bases, leaving 14 bases between them. The DNA for the CDR3 is TGCGCCAGCAGCCTGGAGGGGATGGGGACCCAGTACTTC. Its translation is CASSLEGMGTQYF.

V usage is TRBV20-1 and J usage is TRBJ2-7; D possibly corresponds to TRBD2 (5 bases). V was trimmed by 0 bases and J by 5 bases, leaving 5 bases between them. CDR1 and CDR2 (germline): DFQATT, SNEGSKA (reference sequence). This CDR3 region has 11 residues. Here the CDR3 DNA reads TGCAGTGCTAGAGAGGAGGACGAGCAGTACTTC. It yields the protein CSAREEDEQYF.

This clonotype has just a few counts. This chain joins TRBV18 and TRBJ1-6; 10 bases map to TRBD1. The V and J ends lost 5 bases and 3 bases, in that order; junction bases with no gene match: 10. CDR3 length equals 18 residues. The V gene's germline CDR1 is KGHSH and CDR2 LQKENI. The CDR3 region has the DNA TGTGCCAGCTCAACGGGACAGGGGAAGGGCTACTATAATTCACCCCTCCACTTT. Amino acids: CASSTGQGKGYYNSPLHF.

The rearrangement links TRBV20-1 to TRBJ2-7; 8 nucleotides match TRBD2. Germline V gene data show CDR1 as DFQATT and CDR2 as SNEGSKA (reference sequence). The length of the CDR3 is 13 residues. J was trimmed by 1 base and V by 5 bases; bases with no gene match: 4. This CDR3 is CSARSGGSYEQYF. The CDR3 DNA is TGCAGTGCTCGGAGCGGGGGTTCCTACGAGCAGTACTTC.

This clonotype came up a few times. The J gene is TRBJ1-2, the V gene TRBV29-1, with D perhaps TRBD1 (5 bases). With 1 base removed from V and 4 bases from J, the gap between germline ends came to 13 bases. Germline loops: CDR1 SQVTM, CDR2 ANQGSEA. The CDR3 runs 14 residues. For the CDR3, the DNA is TGCAGCGTTGAAGCACAGGACGGGACCTATGGCTACACCTTC. Its protein is CSVEAQDGTYGYTF.

This clonotype was counted only a few times. The chain combines TRBV27 with TRBJ1-4; TRBD1 agrees at 8 bases. The CDR3 is 17 amino acids. Germline lookup yields CDR1 MNHEY and CDR2 SMNVEV (reference sequence). V lost 6 bases and J lost 0; bases outside the gene matches: 9. The CDR3 region is CASRTGQEYATNEKLFF. In DNA form, the CDR3 reads TGTGCCAGCAGAACGGGACAGGAGTATGCAACTAATGAAAAACTGTTTTTT.

In this sample, this clonotype turned up a few times. The CDR3 region is CASSNRDREAFF. CDR3 bases: TGTGCCAGCAGCAACAGGGACAGGGAAGCTTTCTTT. This sequence joins TRBV7-8 and TRBJ1-1, with 8 nucleotides matching TRBD1. Trimming took 5 bases from V and 8 from J; bases not matched to a gene: 4. Germline V gives CDR1 SGHVS, CDR2 FQNEAQ. The CDR3 runs 12 residues.